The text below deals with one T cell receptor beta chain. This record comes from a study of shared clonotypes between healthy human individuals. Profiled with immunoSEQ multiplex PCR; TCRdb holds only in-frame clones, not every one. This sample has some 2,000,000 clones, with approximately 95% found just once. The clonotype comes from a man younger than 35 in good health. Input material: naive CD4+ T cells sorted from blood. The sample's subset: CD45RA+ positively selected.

The CDR3 DNA reads as TGTGCCAGCAGCTTTAGCGGGGCTGAGCAGTTCTTC. Protein product: CASSFSGAEQFF. This sequence joins TRBV11-3 and TRBJ2-1, with 8 bases identical to TRBD2. V shed 3 bases and J 9 bases; nucleotides not matched to a gene: 1. This CDR3 is built from 12 residues. Looked up from germline, CDR1 is SGHNT and CDR2 is YENEEA.